Listed below are T cell receptor beta chains from one sample, sequenced in a study of cytomegalovirus exposure and HLA in healthy donors. Profiled with immunoSEQ multiplex PCR; TCRdb holds only in-frame clones, not every one. The sample lists 200,000 to 250,000 clones, less than 85% occurring once. The sample taken for sequencing was PBMCs. The receptors originated from a man aged 18 to 29 in good health and CMV-seronegative. Each CDR3 is given with its conserved first and last residue. Fields, in order: J gene, clone size, V gene, D gene, CDR3 protein, CDR3 DNA. The D gene is left open where the match is weak. Clone size is given for some rows only: seen once, a few or many times, or a class if the clone is expanded.

j_call: TRBJ1-3; clone_size: -; v_call: TRBV6-1; d_call: TRBD1; cdr3_aa: CASNPTGGGNTIYF; cdr3_nt: TGTGCCAGCAATCCGACAGGGGGTGGAAACACCATATATTTT
j_call: TRBJ1-1; clone_size: -; v_call: TRBV28; d_call: -; cdr3_aa: CASRGPNTEALF; cdr3_nt: TGTGCCAGCAGGGGGCCGAACACTGAAGCTCTCTTT
j_call: TRBJ1-6; clone_size: -; v_call: TRBV30; d_call: TRBD1; cdr3_aa: CAWSLGTGGSPLHF; cdr3_nt: TGTGCCTGGAGCCTTGGGACAGGGGGGTCACCCCTCCACTTT
j_call: TRBJ2-1; clone_size: -; v_call: TRBV7-9; d_call: -; cdr3_aa: CASSFGPAEQFF; cdr3_nt: TGTGCCAGCAGCTTTGGGCCCGCTGAGCAGTTCTTC
j_call: TRBJ2-7; clone_size: -; v_call: TRBV11-3; d_call: TRBD2; cdr3_aa: CASSFQASGYEQYF; cdr3_nt: TGTGCCAGCAGCTTTCAGGCTAGCGGCTACGAGCAGTACTTC
j_call: TRBJ1-1; clone_size: -; v_call: TRBV7-3; d_call: -; cdr3_aa: CASSLYGERGEAFF; cdr3_nt: TGTGCCAGCAGCTTATACGGTGAGAGAGGTGAAGCTTTCTTT
j_call: TRBJ2-1; clone_size: few; v_call: TRBV19; d_call: -; cdr3_aa: CASNRDGSSYNEQFF; cdr3_nt: TGTGCCAGTAACCGGGATGGGAGCTCCTACAATGAGCAGTTCTTC
j_call: TRBJ2-2; clone_size: -; v_call: TRBV15; d_call: TRBD1; cdr3_aa: CATSRDWTGSGELFF; cdr3_nt: TGTGCCACCAGCAGGGATTGGACAGGGTCCGGGGAGCTGTTTTTT
j_call: TRBJ2-3; clone_size: -; v_call: TRBV5-1; d_call: -; cdr3_aa: CASSLTAGTSSTDTQYF; cdr3_nt: TGCGCCAGCAGCTTAACTGCCGGGACTTCTAGCACAGATACGCAGTATTTT
j_call: TRBJ2-3; clone_size: once; v_call: TRBV28; d_call: TRBD1; cdr3_aa: CASRPGTGRGTDTQYF; cdr3_nt: TGTGCCAGCAGACCTGGGACAGGGAGAGGCACAGATACGCAGTATTTT
j_call: TRBJ2-1; clone_size: -; v_call: TRBV30; d_call: -; cdr3_aa: CAWSLGGSDEQFF; cdr3_nt: TGTGCCTGGAGTTTAGGCGGAAGCGATGAGCAGTTCTTC
j_call: TRBJ1-1; clone_size: -; v_call: TRBV7-9; d_call: -; cdr3_aa: CASSLALTGDAEAFF; cdr3_nt: TGTGCCAGCAGCTTAGCGCTAACGGGGGATGCTGAAGCTTTCTTT
j_call: TRBJ2-1; clone_size: -; v_call: TRBV7-9; d_call: -; cdr3_aa: CASSNLLNEQFF; cdr3_nt: TGTGCCAGCAGCAACTTATTAAATGAGCAGTTCTTC
j_call: TRBJ2-1; clone_size: -; v_call: TRBV19; d_call: TRBD2; cdr3_aa: CASTPSGSSGNEQFF; cdr3_nt: TGTGCCAGTACTCCCAGCGGGAGTTCAGGTAATGAGCAGTTCTTC
j_call: TRBJ2-5; clone_size: few; v_call: TRBV5-8; d_call: TRBD1; cdr3_aa: CATGTARETQYF; cdr3_nt: TGTGCCACTGGGACAGCCAGGGAGACCCAGTACTTC
j_call: TRBJ1-5; clone_size: -; v_call: TRBV5-1; d_call: TRBD1; cdr3_aa: CASSLTGGDQPQHF; cdr3_nt: TGCGCCAGCAGCTTAACAGGGGGTGATCAGCCCCAGCATTTT
j_call: TRBJ1-1; clone_size: few; v_call: TRBV6-5; d_call: -; cdr3_aa: CASSQPVTGGRAFF; cdr3_nt: TGTGCCAGCAGCCAACCGGTGACAGGAGGACGAGCTTTCTTT
j_call: TRBJ1-1; clone_size: -; v_call: TRBV6-9; d_call: TRBD1; cdr3_aa: CASSPRQGRDTEAFF; cdr3_nt: TGTGCCAGCAGTCCCCGACAGGGAAGGGACACTGAAGCTTTCTTT
j_call: TRBJ2-1; clone_size: -; v_call: TRBV4-1; d_call: -; cdr3_aa: CASSQTRAYNEQFF; cdr3_nt: TGCGCCAGCAGCCAAACCAGGGCGTACAATGAGCAGTTCTTC
j_call: TRBJ2-1; clone_size: -; v_call: TRBV6-5; d_call: -; cdr3_aa: CASNHWGHGNEQFF; cdr3_nt: TGTGCCAGCAACCACTGGGGGCATGGGAATGAGCAGTTCTTC
j_call: TRBJ2-7; clone_size: -; v_call: TRBV5-1; d_call: TRBD1; cdr3_aa: CASSRGTADYEQYF; cdr3_nt: TGCGCCAGCAGCCGAGGGACAGCGGACTACGAGCAGTACTTC
j_call: TRBJ2-1; clone_size: -; v_call: TRBV6-1; d_call: TRBD2; cdr3_aa: CASTAPTSEWFF; cdr3_nt: TGTGCCAGCACAGCTCCGACTAGCGAGTGGTTCTTC
j_call: TRBJ1-1; clone_size: -; v_call: TRBV7-9; d_call: -; cdr3_aa: CASSGPVGIKDNTEAFF; cdr3_nt: TGTGCCAGCAGCGGGCCGGTAGGCATTAAAGATAACACTGAAGCTTTCTTT
j_call: TRBJ1-2; clone_size: -; v_call: TRBV28; d_call: TRBD1; cdr3_aa: CASSLDRGFGGYTF; cdr3_nt: TGTGCCAGCAGTTTAGACAGGGGGTTTGGGGGCTACACCTTC
j_call: TRBJ2-3; clone_size: -; v_call: TRBV29-1; d_call: TRBD2; cdr3_aa: CSASPSGRTDTQYF; cdr3_nt: TGCAGCGCCTCCCCAAGCGGGAGGACAGATACGCAGTATTTT
j_call: TRBJ1-1; clone_size: -; v_call: TRBV5-1; d_call: TRBD1; cdr3_aa: CASSLWSESSVLQGANTEAFF; cdr3_nt: TGCGCCAGCAGCCTTTGGTCGGAGTCCTCGGTTTTACAGGGGGCGAACACTGAAGCTTTCTTT
j_call: TRBJ2-2; clone_size: -; v_call: TRBV19; d_call: TRBD2; cdr3_aa: CASAAGVGGELFF; cdr3_nt: TGTGCCAGTGCGGCGGGAGTTGGCGGGGAGCTGTTTTTT
j_call: TRBJ1-2; clone_size: -; v_call: TRBV6-6; d_call: -; cdr3_aa: CASSIQGSNGYTF; cdr3_nt: TGTGCCAGCAGTATACAGGGAAGTAATGGCTACACCTTC
j_call: TRBJ2-1; clone_size: once; v_call: TRBV30; d_call: TRBD1; cdr3_aa: CAWSVGTGGNEQFF; cdr3_nt: TGTGCCTGGAGTGTCGGTACAGGGGGGAATGAGCAGTTCTTC
j_call: TRBJ1-6; clone_size: -; v_call: TRBV5-6; d_call: -; cdr3_aa: CASSLRPRQGYSPLHF; cdr3_nt: TGTGCCAGCAGCTTGAGACCGAGGCAAGGATATTCACCCCTCCACTTT
j_call: TRBJ1-4; clone_size: -; v_call: TRBV28; d_call: -; cdr3_aa: CASSRMLGGEKLFF; cdr3_nt: TGTGCCAGCAGTCGAATGTTGGGGGGTGAAAAACTGTTTTTT
j_call: TRBJ2-3; clone_size: once; v_call: TRBV9; d_call: TRBD2; cdr3_aa: CASSVWGRTGGASTDTQYF; cdr3_nt: TGTGCCAGCAGCGTGTGGGGGAGGACGGGAGGTGCTAGCACAGATACGCAGTATTTT
j_call: TRBJ2-7; clone_size: -; v_call: TRBV11-2; d_call: -; cdr3_aa: CASSLDSPTGGYEQYF; cdr3_nt: TGTGCCAGCAGCTTAGATAGTCCGACAGGAGGATACGAGCAGTACTTC
j_call: TRBJ2-3; clone_size: -; v_call: TRBV9; d_call: TRBD1; cdr3_aa: CASSPLGQGATDTQYF; cdr3_nt: TGTGCCAGCAGCCCATTGGGACAGGGGGCCACAGATACGCAGTATTTT
j_call: TRBJ1-5; clone_size: -; v_call: TRBV5-1; d_call: TRBD1; cdr3_aa: CASSLQGGNQPQHF; cdr3_nt: TGCGCCAGCAGCTTACAGGGGGGCAATCAGCCCCAGCATTTT
j_call: TRBJ2-7; clone_size: -; v_call: TRBV7-9; d_call: TRBD1; cdr3_aa: CASSLAGGMYEQYF; cdr3_nt: TGTGCCAGCAGCTTGGCAGGGGGCATGTACGAGCAGTACTTC
j_call: TRBJ2-2; clone_size: -; v_call: TRBV5-6; d_call: TRBD2; cdr3_aa: CASTSGLAGAGELFF; cdr3_nt: TGTGCCAGCACCAGCGGACTAGCGGGAGCCGGGGAGCTGTTTTTT
j_call: TRBJ2-7; clone_size: -; v_call: TRBV19; d_call: -; cdr3_aa: CASQTSRGFSYEQYF; cdr3_nt: TGTGCCAGTCAAACCTCCAGGGGTTTTTCCTACGAGCAGTACTTC
j_call: TRBJ2-3; clone_size: -; v_call: TRBV1; d_call: -; cdr3_aa: CTSSQVEAGGITDTQYF; cdr3_nt: TGCACCAGCAGCCAAGTAGAAGCGGGAGGAATCACAGATACGCAGTATTTT
j_call: TRBJ1-5; clone_size: few; v_call: TRBV6-6; d_call: -; cdr3_aa: CASEGVDQPQHF; cdr3_nt: TGTGCCAGCGAGGGGGTCGATCAGCCCCAGCATTTT
j_call: TRBJ2-2; clone_size: -; v_call: TRBV6-6; d_call: -; cdr3_aa: CASSFRGRPNTGELFF; cdr3_nt: TGTGCCAGCAGTTTCCGTGGGAGGCCGAACACCGGGGAGCTGTTTTTT
j_call: TRBJ2-6; clone_size: -; v_call: TRBV5-4; d_call: -; cdr3_aa: CASSSQGSGANVLTF; cdr3_nt: TGTGCCAGCAGCTCCCAGGGGAGCGGGGCCAACGTCCTGACTTTC
j_call: TRBJ2-3; clone_size: -; v_call: TRBV28; d_call: -; cdr3_aa: CASSQQGLTSTDTQYF; cdr3_nt: TGTGCCAGCAGTCAACAGGGATTAACTAGCACAGATACGCAGTATTTT